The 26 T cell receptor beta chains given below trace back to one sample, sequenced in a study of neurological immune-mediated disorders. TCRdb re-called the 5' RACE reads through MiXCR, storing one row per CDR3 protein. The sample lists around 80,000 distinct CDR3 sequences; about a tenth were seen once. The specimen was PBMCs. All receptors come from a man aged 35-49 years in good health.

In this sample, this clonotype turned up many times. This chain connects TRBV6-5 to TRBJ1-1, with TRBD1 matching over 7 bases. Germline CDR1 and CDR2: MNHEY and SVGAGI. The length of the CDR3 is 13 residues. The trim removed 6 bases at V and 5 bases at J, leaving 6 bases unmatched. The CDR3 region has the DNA TGTGCCAGCAGGGAAGCGGGACAGACTGAAGCTTTCTTT. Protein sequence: CASREAGQTEAFF.

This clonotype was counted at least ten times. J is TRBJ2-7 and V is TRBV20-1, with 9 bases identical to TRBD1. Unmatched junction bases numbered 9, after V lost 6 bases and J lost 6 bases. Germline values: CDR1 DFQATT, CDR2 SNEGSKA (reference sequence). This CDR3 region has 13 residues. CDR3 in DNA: TGCAGTGCAAAAACAGGGGGCCCCAGCGAGCAGTACTTC. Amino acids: CSAKTGGPSEQYF.

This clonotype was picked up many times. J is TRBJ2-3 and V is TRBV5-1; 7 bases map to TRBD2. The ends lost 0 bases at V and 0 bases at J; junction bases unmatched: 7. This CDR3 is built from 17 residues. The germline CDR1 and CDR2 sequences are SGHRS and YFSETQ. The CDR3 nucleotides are TGCGCCAGCAGCTTGGGATCCCTAGCGGCTAGCACAGATACGCAGTATTTT. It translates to CASSLGSLAASTDTQYF.

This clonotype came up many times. The CDR3 spells CASSPGSGRSSYNEQFF. The CDR3 DNA is TGCGCCAGCAGCCCCGGTAGCGGGCGTAGCTCCTACAATGAGCAGTTCTTC. The chain recombines TRBV5-1 with TRBJ2-1, with 7 positions matching TRBD2. Trimming at V came to 4 bases and at J to 0 bases, leaving 10 bases not matched to a gene. The CDR3 length is 17 residues. Germline CDR1 and CDR2: SGHRS and YFSETQ. The full variable domain, completed using reference TRBV5-1 and TRBJ2-1, is KAGVTQTPRYLIKTRGQQVTLSCSPISGHRSVSWYQQTPGQGLQFLFEYFSETQRNKGNFPGRFSGRQFSNSRSEMNVSTLELGDSALYLCASSPGSGRSSYNEQFFGPGTRLTVL.

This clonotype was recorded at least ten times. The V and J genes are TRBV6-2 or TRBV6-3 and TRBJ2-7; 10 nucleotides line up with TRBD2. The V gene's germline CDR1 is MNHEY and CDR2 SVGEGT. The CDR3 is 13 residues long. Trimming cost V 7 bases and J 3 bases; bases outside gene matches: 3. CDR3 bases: TGTGCCAGCACGAGACTAGCGGGCTACGAGCAGTACTTC. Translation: CASTRLAGYEQYF.

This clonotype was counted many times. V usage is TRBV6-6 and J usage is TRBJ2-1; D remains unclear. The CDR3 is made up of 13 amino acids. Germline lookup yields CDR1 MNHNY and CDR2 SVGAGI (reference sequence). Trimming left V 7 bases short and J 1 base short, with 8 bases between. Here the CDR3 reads CASTQVSYNEQFF. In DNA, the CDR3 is TGTGCCAGCACGCAGGTTTCCTACAATGAGCAGTTCTTC.

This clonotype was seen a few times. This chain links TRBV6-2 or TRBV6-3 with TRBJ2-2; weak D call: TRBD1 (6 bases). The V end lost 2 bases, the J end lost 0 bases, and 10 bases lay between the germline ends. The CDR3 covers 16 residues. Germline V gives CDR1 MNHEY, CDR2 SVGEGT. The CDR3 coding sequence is TGTGCCAGCAGTTACCCTAGGGGGACGAACACCGGGGAGCTGTTTTTT. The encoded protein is CASSYPRGTNTGELFF.

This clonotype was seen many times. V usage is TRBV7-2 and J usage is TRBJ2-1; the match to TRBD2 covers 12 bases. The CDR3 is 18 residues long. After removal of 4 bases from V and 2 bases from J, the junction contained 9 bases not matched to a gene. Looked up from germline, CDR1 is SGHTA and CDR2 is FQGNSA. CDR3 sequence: CASSYLAGGRIAYNEQFF. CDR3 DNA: TGTGCCAGCAGCTATCTAGCGGGGGGGCGGATCGCCTACAATGAGCAGTTCTTC.

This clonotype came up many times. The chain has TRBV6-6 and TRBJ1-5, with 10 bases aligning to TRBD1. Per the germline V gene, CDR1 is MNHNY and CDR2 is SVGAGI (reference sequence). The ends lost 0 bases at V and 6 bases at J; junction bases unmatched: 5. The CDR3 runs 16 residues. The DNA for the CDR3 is TGTGCCAGCAGTTACTCGGAGACAGGGGGCACTCAGCCCCAGCATTTT. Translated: CASSYSETGGTQPQHF.

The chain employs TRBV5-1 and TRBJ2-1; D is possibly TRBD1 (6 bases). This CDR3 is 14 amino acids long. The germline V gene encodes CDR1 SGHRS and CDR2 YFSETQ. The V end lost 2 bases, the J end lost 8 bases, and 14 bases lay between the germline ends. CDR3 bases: TGCGCCAGCAGCTTAACAGGGAGAAGCGATGAGCAGTTCTTC. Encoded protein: CASSLTGRSDEQFF.

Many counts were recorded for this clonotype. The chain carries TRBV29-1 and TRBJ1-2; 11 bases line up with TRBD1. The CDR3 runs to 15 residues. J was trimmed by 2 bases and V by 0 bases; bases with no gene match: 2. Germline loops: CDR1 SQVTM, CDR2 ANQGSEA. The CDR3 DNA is TGCAGCGTTGAAGATTGGGACAGGGGGAACTATGGCTACACCTTC. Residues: CSVEDWDRGNYGYTF.

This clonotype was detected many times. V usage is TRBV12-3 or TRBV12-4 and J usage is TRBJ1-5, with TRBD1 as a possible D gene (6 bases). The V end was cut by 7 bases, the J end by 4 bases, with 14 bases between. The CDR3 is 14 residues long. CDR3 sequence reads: CASTVAGTNQPQHF. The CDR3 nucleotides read TGTGCCAGCACGGTAGCTGGGACAAATCAGCCCCAGCATTTT.

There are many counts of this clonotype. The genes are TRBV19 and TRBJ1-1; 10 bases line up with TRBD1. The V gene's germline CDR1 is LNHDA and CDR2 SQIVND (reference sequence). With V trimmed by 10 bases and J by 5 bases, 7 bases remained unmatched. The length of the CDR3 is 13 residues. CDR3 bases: TGTGCCACCCTGGACAGGGGGAGGACTGAAGCTTTCTTT. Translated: CATLDRGRTEAFF.

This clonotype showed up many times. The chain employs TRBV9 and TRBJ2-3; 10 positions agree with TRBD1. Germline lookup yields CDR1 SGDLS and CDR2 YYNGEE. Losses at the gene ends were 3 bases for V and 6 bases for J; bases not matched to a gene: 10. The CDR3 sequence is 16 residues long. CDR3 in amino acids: CASSGRDRGTVDTQYF. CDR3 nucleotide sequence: TGTGCCAGCAGCGGCCGGGACAGGGGAACTGTGGATACGCAGTATTTT.

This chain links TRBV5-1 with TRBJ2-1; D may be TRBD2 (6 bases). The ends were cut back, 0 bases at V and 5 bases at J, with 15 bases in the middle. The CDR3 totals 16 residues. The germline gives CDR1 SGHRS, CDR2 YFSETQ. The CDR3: CASSLAGRREDNEQFF. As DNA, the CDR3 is TGCGCCAGCAGCTTGGCTGGGAGGCGGGAAGACAATGAGCAGTTCTTC.

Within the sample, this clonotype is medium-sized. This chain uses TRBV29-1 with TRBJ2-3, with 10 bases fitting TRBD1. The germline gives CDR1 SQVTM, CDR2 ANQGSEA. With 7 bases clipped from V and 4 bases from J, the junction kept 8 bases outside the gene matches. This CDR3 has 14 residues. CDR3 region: CSAEGQGRADTQYF. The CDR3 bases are TGCAGCGCCGAGGGACAGGGGCGCGCAGATACGCAGTATTTT.

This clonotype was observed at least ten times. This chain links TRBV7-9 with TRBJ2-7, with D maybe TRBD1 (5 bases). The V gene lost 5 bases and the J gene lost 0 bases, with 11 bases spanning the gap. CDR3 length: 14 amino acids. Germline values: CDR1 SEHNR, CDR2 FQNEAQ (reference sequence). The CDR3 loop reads CASSRRTTSYEQYF. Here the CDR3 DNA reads TGTGCCAGCAGCCGCAGGACAACCTCCTACGAGCAGTACTTC.

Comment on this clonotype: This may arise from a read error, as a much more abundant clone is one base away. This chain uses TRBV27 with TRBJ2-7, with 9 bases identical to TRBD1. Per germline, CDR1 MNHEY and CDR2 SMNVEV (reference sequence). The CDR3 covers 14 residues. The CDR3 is CASSFTGGWYERYF. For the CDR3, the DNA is TGTGCCAGCAGTTTTACAGGGGGCTGGTACGAGCGGTACTTC.

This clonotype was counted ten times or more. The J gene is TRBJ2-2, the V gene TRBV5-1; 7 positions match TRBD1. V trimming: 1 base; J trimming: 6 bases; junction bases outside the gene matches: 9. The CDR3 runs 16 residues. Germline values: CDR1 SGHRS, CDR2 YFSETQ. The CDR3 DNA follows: TGCGCCAGCAGCTTGCAGCCACAGGGGTTCTCCGGGGAGCTGTTTTTT. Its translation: CASSLQPQGFSGELFF.

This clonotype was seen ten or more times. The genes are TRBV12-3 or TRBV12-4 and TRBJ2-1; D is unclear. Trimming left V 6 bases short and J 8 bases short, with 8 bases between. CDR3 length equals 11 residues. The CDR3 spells CASRSLDEQFF. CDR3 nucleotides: TGTGCCAGCAGGTCCCTTGATGAGCAGTTCTTC.

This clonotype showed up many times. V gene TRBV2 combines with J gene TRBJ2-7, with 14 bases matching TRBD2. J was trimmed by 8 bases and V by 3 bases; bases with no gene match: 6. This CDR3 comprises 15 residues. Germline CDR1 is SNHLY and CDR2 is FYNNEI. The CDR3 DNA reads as TGTGCCAGCAGTGAGTCGGGACTAGCGGGAGACAAGCAGTACTTC. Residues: CASSESGLAGDKQYF.

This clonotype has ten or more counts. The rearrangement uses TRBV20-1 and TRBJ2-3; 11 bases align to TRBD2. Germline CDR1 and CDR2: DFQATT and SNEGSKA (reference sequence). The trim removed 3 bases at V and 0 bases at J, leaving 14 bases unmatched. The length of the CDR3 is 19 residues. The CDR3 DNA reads TGCAGTGCTAGGGGGCGGGGGACTAGCGGAGACTCTAGCACAGATACGCAGTATTTT. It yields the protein CSARGRGTSGDSSTDTQYF.

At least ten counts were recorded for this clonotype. In DNA, the CDR3 is TGCAGCGTTGATTGGGAACAGGGGGCAGCGGATACGCAGTATTTT. Encoded protein: CSVDWEQGAADTQYF. This rearrangement joins TRBV29-1 to TRBJ2-3; 9 positions agree with TRBD1. The CDR3 totals 15 residues. Trimming cost V 3 bases and J 6 bases; bases outside gene matches: 10. Germline lookup yields CDR1 SQVTM and CDR2 ANQGSEA.

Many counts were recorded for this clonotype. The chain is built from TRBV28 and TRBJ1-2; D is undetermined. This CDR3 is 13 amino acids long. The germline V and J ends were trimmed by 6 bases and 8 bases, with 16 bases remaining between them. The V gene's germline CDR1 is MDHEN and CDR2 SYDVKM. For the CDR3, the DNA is TGTGCCAGCAGCACCCCGGCAGGAGGGGGCTACACCTTC. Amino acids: CASSTPAGGGYTF.

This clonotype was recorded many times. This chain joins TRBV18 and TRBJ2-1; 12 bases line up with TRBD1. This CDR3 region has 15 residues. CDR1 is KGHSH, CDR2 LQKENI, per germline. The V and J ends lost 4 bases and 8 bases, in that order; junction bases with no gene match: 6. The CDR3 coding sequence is TGTGCCAGCTCACGAGGGACAGGGGGCTATGATGAGCAGTTCTTC. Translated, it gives CASSRGTGGYDEQFF.

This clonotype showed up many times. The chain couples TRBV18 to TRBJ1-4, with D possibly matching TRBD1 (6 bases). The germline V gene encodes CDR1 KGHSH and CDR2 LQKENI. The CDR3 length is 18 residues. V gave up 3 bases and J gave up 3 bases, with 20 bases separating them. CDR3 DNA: TGTGCCAGCTCACCCAGGGGTCAATCTACAATAGCTAATGAAAAACTGTTTTTT. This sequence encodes CASSPRGQSTIANEKLFF.